A single sample gave rise to the 30 T cell receptor beta chains below, sequenced in a study of blood T cell repertoires in COVID-19. TCRdb's copy holds only in-frame clones and misses some; the assay was immunoSEQ multiplex PCR. The sample has 100,000 to 150,000 clones, roughly 90% seen once. Sequencing was carried out using peripheral blood. These receptors all stem from a man over 45 with acute or convalescent COVID-19.

This chain connects TRBV11-2 to TRBJ2-5; 9 bases agree with TRBD1. Per germline, CDR1 SGHAT and CDR2 FQNNGV. The junction had 9 bases not matched to a gene; V was cut back by 5 bases and J by 5 bases. The CDR3 spans 15 residues. DNA for the CDR3: TGTGCCAGCAGCCTCGTGACAGGGGGGGTTGAGACCCAGTACTTC. Translated, it gives CASSLVTGGVETQYF.

J is TRBJ2-3 and V is TRBV3-1 (or the pseudogene TRBV3-2), with 8 bases fitting TRBD2. Trimming at V came to 3 bases and at J to 5 bases, leaving 7 bases not matched to a gene. CDR3 length: 15 residues. The germline gives CDR1 LGHDT, CDR2 YNNKEL (reference sequence). The CDR3 DNA sequence: TGTGCCAGCAGCCACCCGACTAGCGCCAAAGATACGCAGTATTTT. This encodes CASSHPTSAKDTQYF.

The V gene is TRBV11-3, the J gene TRBJ2-5; D call uncertain. The V gene lost 0 bases and the J gene lost 5 bases, with 10 bases spanning the gap. This CDR3 is built from 14 residues. Germline CDR1 SGHNT, CDR2 YENEEA. As DNA, the CDR3 is TGTGCCAGCAGCTTAGATCGTCAGGATGAGACCCAGTACTTC. Its translation is CASSLDRQDETQYF.

The chain carries TRBV6-5 and TRBJ2-7; 9 nucleotides match TRBD2. CDR1 is MNHEY and CDR2 is SVGAGI in the germline V gene. The CDR3 contains 14 residues. The trim removed 7 bases at V and 2 bases at J, leaving 6 bases unmatched. The DNA for the CDR3 is TGTGCCAGCACGCAGACTAGCGGTACCTACGAGCAGTACTTC. Residues: CASTQTSGTYEQYF.

The chain couples TRBV19 to TRBJ2-1, with 10 bases identical to TRBD1. The V gene's germline CDR1 is LNHDA and CDR2 SQIVND (reference sequence). This CDR3 comprises 17 residues. J lost 7 bases, V lost 8 bases, and 17 bases had no gene match. CDR3 bases: TGTGCCAGTTCTTTTAACGCGGGACAGGGGCACCAGAATGAGCAGTTCTTC. Translated: CASSFNAGQGHQNEQFF.

This rearrangement joins TRBV11-2 to TRBJ1-1, with TRBD1 as a possible D gene (5 bases). This CDR3 spans 14 amino acids. Deletions cut 0 bases from V and 4 bases from J, with 9 bases between. The germline gives CDR1 SGHAT, CDR2 FQNNGV. The CDR3 DNA reads as TGTGCCAGCAGCTTAGATGGTGGGGCCACTGAAGCTTTCTTT. Its translation: CASSLDGGATEAFF.

This chain connects TRBV4-1 to TRBJ2-3; TRBD2 matches at 9 bases. Trimming took 0 bases from V and 2 from J; bases not matched to a gene: 6. This CDR3 has 17 residues. The germline gives CDR1 MGHRA, CDR2 YSYEKL. The CDR3 region has the DNA TGCGCCAGCAGCCAAGATCCCAGCGGGAGGCCCACAGATACGCAGTATTTT. It yields the protein CASSQDPSGRPTDTQYF.

The chain uses TRBV9 and TRBJ2-5; 11 nucleotides match TRBD2. This CDR3 has 14 residues. Germline-derived CDR1 and CDR2 are SGDLS and YYNGEE. Germline trimming cut 4 bases from V and 6 bases from J; bases unmatched to any gene: 5. The DNA of the CDR3 is TGTGCCAGCAGCCCAACTAGCGGGAGCAAGACCCAGTACTTC. The encoded protein is CASSPTSGSKTQYF.

The rearrangement joins TRBV11-2 to TRBJ2-1, with TRBD2 identical over 11 bases. With V trimmed by 2 bases and J by 10 bases, 7 bases remained unmatched. This CDR3 is 15 amino acids long. Germline assignment: CDR1 SGHAT and CDR2 FQNNGV. CDR3 protein: CASSLTSGSIGEQFF. The CDR3, as DNA: TGTGCCAGCAGCTTAACTAGCGGGAGCATTGGGGAGCAGTTCTTC.

The chain is built from TRBV5-1 and TRBJ1-5, with 7 bases lining up with TRBD1. The V gene end was trimmed by 9 bases and the J gene end by 2 bases; junction bases not matched to a gene: 5. The CDR3 runs to 13 residues. Germline CDR1 reads SGHRS; CDR2 reads YFSETQ. The CDR3 nucleotides read TGCGCCACCGACAGGGTCGGCAATCAGCCCCAGCATTTT. This codes for CATDRVGNQPQHF. The full variable domain, rest sourced from reference TRBV5-1 and TRBJ1-5, is KAGVTQTPRYLIKTRGQQVTLSCSPISGHRSVSWYQQTPGQGLQFLFEYFSETQRNKGNFPGRFSGRQFSNSRSEMNVSTLELGDSALYLCATDRVGNQPQHFGDGTRLSIL.

The chain couples TRBV5-1 to TRBJ2-7; 12 nucleotides align to TRBD1. This CDR3 is built from 14 residues. Germline V gives CDR1 SGHRS, CDR2 YFSETQ. The V and J ends lost 3 bases and 7 bases, in that order; junction bases with no gene match: 5. The CDR3 DNA follows: TGCGCCAGCAGCTCGGGACAGGGGGCTTCGGAGCAGTACTTC. It encodes CASSSGQGASEQYF.

The chain has TRBV6-5 and TRBJ1-6; possibly TRBD1 for D (5 bases). CDR3 length: 14 amino acids. Germline V gene data show CDR1 as MNHEY and CDR2 as SVGAGI. V shed 7 bases and J shed 10 bases, with 17 bases lying between them. The CDR3 region is CASTGVAIGSPLHF. The DNA for the CDR3 is TGTGCCAGCACGGGGGTAGCGATTGGATCACCCCTCCACTTT.

The rearrangement uses TRBV11-2 and TRBJ2-3; maybe TRBD1 (5 bases). Per germline, CDR1 SGHAT and CDR2 FQNNGV. V lost 0 bases and J 3 bases, leaving 19 bases between the germline ends. The CDR3 runs 18 residues. CDR3 sequence: CASSLDFPGPGWTDTQYF. The CDR3 nucleotides read TGTGCCAGCAGCTTAGATTTCCCAGGGCCAGGGTGGACAGATACGCAGTATTTT.

This chain links TRBV19 with TRBJ2-1; TRBD2 is a possible D gene (6 bases). There are 15 residues in the CDR3. Germline lookup yields CDR1 LNHDA and CDR2 SQIVND (reference sequence). Trimming stripped 9 bases from V and 8 bases from J, with 23 bases between. CDR3 amino acids: CASQARGGKGDEQFF. CDR3 DNA: TGTGCCAGCCAAGCCCGGGGCGGGAAGGGCGATGAGCAGTTCTTC. Supplemented by reference TRBV19 and TRBJ2-1, the full variable domain reads DGGITQSPKYLFRKEGQNVTLSCEQNLNHDAMYWYRQDPGQGLRLIYYSQIVNDFQKGDIAEGYSVSREKKESFPLTVTSAQKNPTAFYLCASQARGGKGDEQFFGPGTRLTVL.

The chain couples TRBV5-5 to TRBJ2-3, with 7 bases fitting TRBD2. V trimming: 4 bases; J trimming: 4 bases; junction bases outside the gene matches: 9. This CDR3 spans 15 amino acids. Germline assignment: CDR1 SGHKS and CDR2 YYEKEE (reference sequence). The CDR3 coding sequence is TGTGCCAGCAGCCGAGTGGGCGGGAGAGCAGATACGCAGTATTTT. This gives the protein CASSRVGGRADTQYF.

This clone was counted a few times. The chain uses TRBV3-1 (or the pseudogene TRBV3-2) and TRBJ2-1; D is possibly TRBD2 (6 bases). The germline V gene has CDR1 LGHDT and CDR2 YNNKEL (reference sequence). V gave up 3 bases and J gave up 4 bases, with 7 bases separating them. The CDR3 runs 13 residues. CDR3 protein: CASSQRGYNEQFF. CDR3 in DNA: TGTGCCAGCAGCCAGCGGGGTTACAATGAGCAGTTCTTC.

The J gene is TRBJ1-1, the V gene TRBV4-3; 7 bases line up with TRBD1. This CDR3 spans 16 amino acids. Germline V gene sequence: CDR1 LGHNA, CDR2 YSLEER. After removal of 4 bases from V and 2 bases from J, the junction contained 10 bases not matched to a gene. The chain's CDR3 is CASSLNRQGPNTEAFF. The CDR3 bases are TGCGCCAGCAGCCTAAATAGACAGGGTCCCAACACTGAAGCTTTCTTT.

This chain joins TRBV18 and TRBJ1-5, with a tentative D call TRBD1 (6 bases). The ends were cut back, 4 bases at V and 6 bases at J, with 16 bases in the middle. CDR3 size: 15 residues. The germline V gene has CDR1 KGHSH and CDR2 LQKENI. The CDR3 DNA follows: TGTGCCAGCTCACTCGACACAGGGCAAGTTCAGCCCCAGCATTTT. Its protein is CASSLDTGQVQPQHF.

DNA for the CDR3: TGTGCCAGCTCACCGGAACAGGGGGCGAACTATGGCTACACCTTC. Translating gives CASSPEQGANYGYTF. J is TRBJ1-2 and V is TRBV18, with TRBD1 matching over 9 bases. The CDR3 is 15 residues long. Germline V CDR1 and CDR2: KGHSH, LQKENI. Trimming cost V 3 bases and J 2 bases; bases outside gene matches: 4.

This chain joins TRBV7-8 and TRBJ1-2, with a weak D call TRBD1 (5 bases). CDR1 is SGHVS, CDR2 FQNEAQ, per germline. The CDR3 is 14 residues long. The V gene lost 2 bases and the J gene lost 1 base, with 8 bases spanning the gap. The CDR3 DNA sequence: TGTGCCAGCAGCTTATGGGGGGGTAACTATGGCTACACCTTC. It is translated as CASSLWGGNYGYTF.

This chain connects TRBV16 to TRBJ2-1; TRBD2 matches at 9 bases. Germline V gene data show CDR1 as KGHSY and CDR2 as FQNENV. The trim removed 4 bases at V and 5 bases at J, leaving 9 bases unmatched. The CDR3 loop spans 16 amino acids. CDR3 nucleotide sequence: TGTGCCAGCAGCCGCCAGTTAGCGGGAGTCGACAATGAGCAGTTCTTC. This gives the protein CASSRQLAGVDNEQFF.

CDR3 sequence reads: CASSPGTTGQAFF. The CDR3 DNA reads as TGTGCCAGTTCCCCCGGGACAACCGGTCAAGCTTTCTTT. V is TRBV19 and J is TRBJ1-1, with D possibly matching TRBD1 (6 bases). Germline loops: CDR1 LNHDA, CDR2 SQIVND (reference sequence). Trimming left V 8 bases short and J 9 bases short, with 19 bases between. CDR3 length: 13 residues.

This chain joins TRBV12-3 or TRBV12-4 and TRBJ2-2; D unresolved. The germline V and J ends were trimmed by 3 bases and 9 bases, with 5 bases remaining between them. The CDR3 sequence is 11 residues long. The CDR3 nucleotides are TGTGCCAGCAGTTTTAAGCGGGAGCTGTTTTTT. It codes for CASSFKRELFF.

V gene TRBV10-2 combines with J gene TRBJ2-3, with a possible D match to TRBD1 (6 bases). CDR1 and CDR2 (germline): WSHSY, SAAADI. The CDR3 sequence is 14 residues long. V lost 6 bases to trimming and J lost 2 bases, with 12 bases between them. This CDR3 is CASRATGNTDTQYF. For the CDR3, the DNA is TGCGCCAGCAGGGCTACAGGGAACACAGATACGCAGTATTTT.

This clone was seen once. This sequence joins TRBV29-1 and TRBJ2-7; TRBD1 agrees at 12 bases. The V gene's germline CDR1 is SQVTM and CDR2 ANQGSEA. J lost 6 bases, V lost 3 bases, and 3 bases had no gene match. The CDR3 runs to 13 residues. The CDR3 bases are TGCAGCGTTGAGGGACAGGGGGCGGGCGAGCAGTACTTC. Translated: CSVEGQGAGEQYF.

Details on this clone: Other DNA sequences of this sample code for an identical CDR3. The rearrangement links TRBV3-1 (or the pseudogene TRBV3-2) to TRBJ1-1; D remains ambiguous. The germline V gene encodes CDR1 LGHDT and CDR2 YNNKEL (reference sequence). CDR3 length equals 13 residues. V dropped 0 bases and J dropped 5 bases, with 7 bases sitting between them. The CDR3 nucleotides read TGTGCCAGCAGCCAAGACTCGGGGACTGAAGCTTTCTTT. This gives the protein CASSQDSGTEAFF.

The chain recombines TRBV6-5 with TRBJ1-2; the match to TRBD1 covers 8 bases. Germline V lookup: CDR1 MNHEY, CDR2 SVGAGI. Trimming at V came to 5 bases and at J to 6 bases, leaving 5 bases not matched to a gene. The CDR3 sequence is 13 residues long. In DNA, the CDR3 is TGTGCCAGCAGTCGAGGGACAGGAGATGGCTACACCTTC. Translated: CASSRGTGDGYTF.

The CDR3 sequence is CASSIVGNEQYF. CDR3 DNA sequence: TGTGCCAGCAGTATAGTCGGTAACGAGCAGTACTTC. The chain recombines TRBV6-2 or TRBV6-3 with TRBJ2-7; D is unresolved. V lost 5 bases, J lost 5 bases, and 10 bases lay in between. In germline, CDR1 is MNHEY, CDR2 SVGEGT. The CDR3 totals 12 residues.

The rearrangement links TRBV5-1 to TRBJ2-1, with D possibly TRBD2 on 6 matching bases. The CDR3 is 14 residues long. Trimming removed 4 bases at V and 5 bases at J, with 13 bases between. Germline CDR1 and CDR2: SGHRS and YFSETQ. The CDR3 reads CASSRRTNNNEQFF. CDR3 in DNA: TGCGCCAGCAGCCGGAGGACTAACAACAATGAGCAGTTCTTC.

The chain carries TRBV10-2 and TRBJ1-5; D call uncertain. Trimming took 3 bases from V and 3 from J, leaving 6 bases between them. CDR3 length equals 13 residues. Germline CDR1 and CDR2: WSHSY and SAAADI. CDR3 loop: CASSDVSNQPQHF. CDR3 nucleotides: TGCGCCAGCAGTGACGTCTCCAATCAGCCCCAGCATTTT.